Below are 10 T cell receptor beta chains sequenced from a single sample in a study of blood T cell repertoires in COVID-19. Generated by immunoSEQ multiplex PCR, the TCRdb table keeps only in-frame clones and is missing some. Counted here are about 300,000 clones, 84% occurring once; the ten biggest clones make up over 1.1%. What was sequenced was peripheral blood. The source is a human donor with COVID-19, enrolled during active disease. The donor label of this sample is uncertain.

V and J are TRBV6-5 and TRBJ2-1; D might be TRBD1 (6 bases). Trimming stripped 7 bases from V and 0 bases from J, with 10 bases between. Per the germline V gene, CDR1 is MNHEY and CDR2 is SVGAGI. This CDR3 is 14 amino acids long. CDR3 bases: TGTGCCAGCACCGGACAGAACTCCTACAATGAGCAGTTCTTC. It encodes CASTGQNSYNEQFF.

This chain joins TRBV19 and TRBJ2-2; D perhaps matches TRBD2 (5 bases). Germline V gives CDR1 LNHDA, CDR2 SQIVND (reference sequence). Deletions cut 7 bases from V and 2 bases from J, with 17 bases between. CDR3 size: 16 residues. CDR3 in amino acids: CASNPRGGSNTGELFF. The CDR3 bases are TGTGCCAGTAACCCACGGGGTGGGAGCAACACCGGGGAGCTGTTTTTT.

CDR3 sequence reads: CAISTGTGYNSPLHF. The CDR3 DNA sequence: TGTGCCATCAGCACCGGGACAGGCTATAATTCACCCCTCCACTTT. The genes are TRBV10-3 and TRBJ1-6; TRBD1 matches at 8 bases. The germline V gene has CDR1 ENHRY and CDR2 SYGVKD. V was clipped by 6 bases and J by 3 bases; unmatched bases: 4. The CDR3 contains 15 residues.

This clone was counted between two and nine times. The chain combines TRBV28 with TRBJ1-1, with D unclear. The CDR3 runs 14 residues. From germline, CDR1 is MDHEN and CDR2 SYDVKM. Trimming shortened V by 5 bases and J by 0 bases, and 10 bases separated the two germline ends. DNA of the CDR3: TGTGCCAGCAGTAACAGCCAGATGAACACTGAAGCTTTCTTT. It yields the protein CASSNSQMNTEAFF.

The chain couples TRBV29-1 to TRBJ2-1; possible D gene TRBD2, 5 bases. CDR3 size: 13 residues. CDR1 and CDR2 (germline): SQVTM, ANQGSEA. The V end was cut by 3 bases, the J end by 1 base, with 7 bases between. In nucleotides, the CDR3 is TGCAGCGTTGATGGGAGATCCTACAATGAGCAGTTCTTC. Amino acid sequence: CSVDGRSYNEQFF.

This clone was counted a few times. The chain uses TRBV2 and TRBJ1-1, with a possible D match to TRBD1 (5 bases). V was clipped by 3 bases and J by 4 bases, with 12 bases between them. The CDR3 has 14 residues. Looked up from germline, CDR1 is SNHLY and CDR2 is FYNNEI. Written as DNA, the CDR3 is TGTGCCAGCAGTGAGCTCGGGGGAGGCACTGAAGCTTTCTTT. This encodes CASSELGGGTEAFF.

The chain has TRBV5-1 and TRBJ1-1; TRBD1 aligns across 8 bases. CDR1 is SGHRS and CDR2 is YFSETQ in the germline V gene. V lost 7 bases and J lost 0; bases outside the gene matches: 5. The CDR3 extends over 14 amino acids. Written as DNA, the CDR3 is TGCGCCAGCGGAGACAGGGGAATGAACACTGAAGCTTTCTTT. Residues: CASGDRGMNTEAFF.

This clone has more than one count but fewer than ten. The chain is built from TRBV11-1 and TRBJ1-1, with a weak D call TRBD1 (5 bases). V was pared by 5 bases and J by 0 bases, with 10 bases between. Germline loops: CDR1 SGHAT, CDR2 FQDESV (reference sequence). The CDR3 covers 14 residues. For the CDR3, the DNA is TGTGCCAGCAGCCCGGTCAGGGTGAACACTGAAGCTTTCTTT. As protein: CASSPVRVNTEAFF. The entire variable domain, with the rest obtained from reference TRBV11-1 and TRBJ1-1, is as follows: EAEVAQSPRYKITEKSQAVAFWCDPISGHATLYWYRQILGQGPELLVQFQDESVVDDSQLPKDRFSAERLKGVDSTLKIQPAELGDSAMYLCASSPVRVNTEAFFGQGTRLTVV.

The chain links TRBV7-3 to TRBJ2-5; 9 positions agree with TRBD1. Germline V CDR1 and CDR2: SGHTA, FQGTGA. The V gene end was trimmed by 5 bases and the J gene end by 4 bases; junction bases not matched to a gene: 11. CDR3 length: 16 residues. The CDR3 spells CASSPSRDRDGETQYF. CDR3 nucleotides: TGTGCCAGCAGCCCATCCCGGGACAGGGATGGAGAGACCCAGTACTTC.

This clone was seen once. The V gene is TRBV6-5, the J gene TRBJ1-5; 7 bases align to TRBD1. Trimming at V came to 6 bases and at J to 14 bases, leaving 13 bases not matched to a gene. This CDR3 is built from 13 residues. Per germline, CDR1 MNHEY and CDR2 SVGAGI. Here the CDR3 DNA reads TGTGCCAGCAGAGTGGACAGGCCAGATCCCAAGCATTTT. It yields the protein CASRVDRPDPKHF.